This T cell receptor (beta chain) was sequenced for a study of vaccination and CD4 T cells after COVID-19. Of note for this clonotype: Its antigen is as yet unknown.

Trimming removed 1 base from V and 6 bases from J, with 3 bases in between. The CDR3 sequence is 11 residues long. The Oncomine TCR Beta short-read assay was what sequenced the DNA obtained from cultured CD4+ T cells. TCRdb itself ran the PCR reads through MiXCR, one entry per CDR3 protein. The sample consists of under 15,000 distinct CDR3 sequences, about 50% of them appearing once. The treatment is: 10-day PBMC culture with coronavirus spike peptide pools or control peptides (ViraFEST assay). This clonotype originated in a human donor who had recovered from COVID-19. Input material: CD4+ T cells from blood, cultured in vitro. This chain links TRBV12-3 or TRBV12-4 with TRBJ2-5; the D is unclear. Here the CDR3 reads CASSLGKTQYF. CDR3 sequence (DNA): TGTGCCAGCAGTTTAGGGAAGACCCAGTACTTC.